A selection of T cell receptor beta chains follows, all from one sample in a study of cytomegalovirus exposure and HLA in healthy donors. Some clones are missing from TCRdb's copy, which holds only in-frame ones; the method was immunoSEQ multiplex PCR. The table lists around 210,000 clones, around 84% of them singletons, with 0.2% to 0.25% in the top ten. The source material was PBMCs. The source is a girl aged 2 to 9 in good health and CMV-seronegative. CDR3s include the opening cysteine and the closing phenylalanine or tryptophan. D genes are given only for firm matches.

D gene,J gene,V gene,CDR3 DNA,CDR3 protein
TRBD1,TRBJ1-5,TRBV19,TGTGCCAGTAGTATCCAACTGGGACAGGGGAATAAGCCCCAGCATTTT,CASSIQLGQGNKPQHF
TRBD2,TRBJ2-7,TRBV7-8,TGTGCCAGCAGCTTGACTAGCCAGATCGTGGAGCAGTACTTC,CASSLTSQIVEQYF
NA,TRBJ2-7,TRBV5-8,TGTGCCAGCAGCTTGCCAAGGGGACAAGTGATGCACGAGCAGTACTTC,CASSLPRGQVMHEQYF
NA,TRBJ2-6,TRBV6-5,TGTGCCAGCAGTTACTCTCGCTCTGGGGCCAACGTCCTGACTTTC,CASSYSRSGANVLTF
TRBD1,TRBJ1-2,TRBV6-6,TGTGCCAGCAGTTACCTTGGACAGGGCGACGGCTACACCTTC,CASSYLGQGDGYTF
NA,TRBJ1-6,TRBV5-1,TGCGCCAGCAGCTTGGACCCCGCCGGTAATTCACCCCTCCACTTT,CASSLDPAGNSPLHF
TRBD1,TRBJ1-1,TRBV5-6,TGTGCCAGCAGCCACCCACAGGGGCCCCCGAGTGACACTGAAGCTTTCTTT,CASSHPQGPPSDTEAFF
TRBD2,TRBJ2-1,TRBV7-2,TGTGCCAGCAGCTTAGCACTAGCGAATGAGCAGTTCTTC,CASSLALANEQFF
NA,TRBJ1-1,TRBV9,TGTGCCAGCAACCCCGCGGGGGGTGCGTTGAACACTGAAGCTTTCTTT,CASNPAGGALNTEAFF
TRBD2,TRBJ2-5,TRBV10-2,TGCGCCAGCAGTAACGCCATGACTAGCGGGAGGGAGACCCAGTACTTC,CASSNAMTSGRETQYF